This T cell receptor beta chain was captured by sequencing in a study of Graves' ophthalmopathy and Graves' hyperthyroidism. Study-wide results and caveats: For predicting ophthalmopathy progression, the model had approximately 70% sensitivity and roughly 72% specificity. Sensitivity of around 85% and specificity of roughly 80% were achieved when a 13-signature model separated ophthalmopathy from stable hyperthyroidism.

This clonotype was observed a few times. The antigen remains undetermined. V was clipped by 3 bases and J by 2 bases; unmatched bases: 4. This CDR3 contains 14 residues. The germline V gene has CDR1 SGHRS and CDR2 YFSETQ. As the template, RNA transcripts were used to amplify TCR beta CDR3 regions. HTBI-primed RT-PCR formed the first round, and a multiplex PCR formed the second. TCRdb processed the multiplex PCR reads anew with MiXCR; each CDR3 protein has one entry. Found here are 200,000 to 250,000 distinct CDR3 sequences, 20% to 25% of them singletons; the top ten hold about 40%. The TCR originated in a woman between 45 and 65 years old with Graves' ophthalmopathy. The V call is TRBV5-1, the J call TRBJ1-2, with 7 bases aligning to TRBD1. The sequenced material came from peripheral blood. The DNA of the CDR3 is TGCGCCAGCAGCTCCGAGGGGGCAAACTATGGCTACACCTTC. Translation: CASSSEGANYGYTF.